This TCR beta chain was found in a study of blood T cells in healthy people across ages. Findings and limits, study-wide: It was not possible, with unsorted PBMCs, to conclusively compare naive and antigen-experienced cells. More naive CD4+ cells and higher diversity marked long-lived donors relative to aged donors. Per million T cells, TCR beta diversity dropped roughly linearly as age increased.

With V trimmed by 8 bases and J by 2 bases, 7 bases remained unmatched. This CDR3 spans 15 amino acids. From germline, CDR1 is MNHNS and CDR2 SASEGT. A second PCR, run for about 6 to 11 cycles, used a sample-barcoded 5' primer plus a J-beta primer mix. At least 2.5 million CDR3-containing paired-end reads were obtained per sample. Via MiXCR, TCRdb re-called the 5' RACE reads, giving one row per CDR3 protein. The sample contains 710,000 or so distinct CDR3 sequences, 32% of which appear only once. This clonotype was detected ten times or more. Its antigen is undetermined. The V call is TRBV6-1, the J call TRBJ1-5; TRBD1 matches 9 bases. The sequenced sample consisted of blood. The TCR comes from a woman at least 80 years old in good health. The CDR3, as DNA: TGTGCCAGCCGGGGGACAGGGAGGCGCAATCAGCCCCAGCATTTT. Amino acids: CASRGTGRRNQPQHF.